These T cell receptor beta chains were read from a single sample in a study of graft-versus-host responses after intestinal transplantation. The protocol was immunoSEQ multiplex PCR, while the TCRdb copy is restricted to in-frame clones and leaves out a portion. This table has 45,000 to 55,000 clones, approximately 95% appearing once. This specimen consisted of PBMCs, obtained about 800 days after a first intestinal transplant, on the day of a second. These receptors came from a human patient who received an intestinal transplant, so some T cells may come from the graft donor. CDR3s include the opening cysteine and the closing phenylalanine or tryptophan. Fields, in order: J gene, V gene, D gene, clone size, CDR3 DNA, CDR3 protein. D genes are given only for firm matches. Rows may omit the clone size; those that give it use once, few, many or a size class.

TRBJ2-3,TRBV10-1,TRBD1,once,TGCGCCAGCAGTGGGACAGGGATGGTCGCAGATACGCAGTATTTT,CASSGTGMVADTQYF
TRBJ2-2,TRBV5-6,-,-,TGTGCCAGCAGCTCCCTCGGGGCCGGGGAGCTGTTTTTT,CASSSLGAGELFF
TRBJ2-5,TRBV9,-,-,TGTGCCAGCAGCGAGGACAGCCAACCGGCCCAGTACTTC,CASSEDSQPAQYF
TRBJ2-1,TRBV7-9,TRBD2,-,TGTGCCAGCAGCTTAGCCCCTCTTAGCGGGAGGGCCGGTGAGCAGTTCTTC,CASSLAPLSGRAGEQFF
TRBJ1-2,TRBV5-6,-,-,TGTGCCAGCAGCCCGGACTTCTATGGCTACACCTTC,CASSPDFYGYTF
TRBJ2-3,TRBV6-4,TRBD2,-,TGTGCCAGCAGTGAAGGTAGCGGGAATCAGCAGTATTTT,CASSEGSGNQQYF
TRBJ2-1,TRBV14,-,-,TGTGCCAGCAGCCAAGGGTGGGGTACCTACAATGAGCAGTTCTTC,CASSQGWGTYNEQFF
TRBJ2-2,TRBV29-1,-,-,TGCAGCGTTGAGGTGGTTGACACCGGGGAGCTGTTTTTT,CSVEVVDTGELFF
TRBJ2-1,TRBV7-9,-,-,TGTGCCAGCACCCCAGGGGGGACGGAGGGTCATGAGCAGTTCTTC,CASTPGGTEGHEQFF
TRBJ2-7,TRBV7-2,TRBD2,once,TGTGCCAGCAGTGGGAAAGCGGGGGGCACCTACGAGCAGTACTTC,CASSGKAGGTYEQYF
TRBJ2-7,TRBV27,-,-,TGTGCCAGCAGAGACAGGAGAGGCCCCTACGAGCAGTACTTC,CASRDRRGPYEQYF
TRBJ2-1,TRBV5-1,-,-,TGCGCCAGCAGGACGGGACCAACTCAGGATGAGCAGTTCTTC,CASRTGPTQDEQFF
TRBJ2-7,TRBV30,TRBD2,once,TGTGCCCGAACCGGACTAGCGGGAGACGAGCAGTACTTC,CARTGLAGDEQYF
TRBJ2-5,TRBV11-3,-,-,TGTGCCAGCAGCCCGACAGGAGAAGAGACCCAGTACTTC,CASSPTGEETQYF
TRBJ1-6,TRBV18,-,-,TGTGCCAGCTCAAAGGGGTATAATTCACCCCTCCACTTT,CASSKGYNSPLHF
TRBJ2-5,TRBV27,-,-,TGTGCCAGCAGTTTAAGCTCATCAGAGACCCAGTACTTC,CASSLSSSETQYF
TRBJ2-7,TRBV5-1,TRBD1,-,TGCGCCAGCAGCTTGGCCGGGACAGGAGTTTACGAGCAGTACTTC,CASSLAGTGVYEQYF
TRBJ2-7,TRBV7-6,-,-,TGTGCCAGCAGCTTAGAGGCCCAGCCTTCCTACGAGCAGTACTTC,CASSLEAQPSYEQYF
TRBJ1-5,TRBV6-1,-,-,TGTGCCAGCAGTGGACGACAGCCCAATCAGCCCCAGCATTTT,CASSGRQPNQPQHF
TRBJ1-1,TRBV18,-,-,TGTGCCAGCTCACCCGGAAAGGGCTCGAACACTGAAGCTTTCTTT,CASSPGKGSNTEAFF
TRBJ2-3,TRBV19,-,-,TGTGCCAGTAGTGAAGGCGAAATTATTGGGGGAGAAGATACGCAGTATTTT,CASSEGEIIGGEDTQYF
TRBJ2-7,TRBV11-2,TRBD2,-,TGTGCCAGCAGCTTGGACGGACTAGCCGACGAGCAGTACTTC,CASSLDGLADEQYF
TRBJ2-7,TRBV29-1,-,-,TGCAGCGTTGGGCGGCGGGAAGCCTACGAGCAGTACTTC,CSVGRREAYEQYF
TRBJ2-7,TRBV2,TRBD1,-,TGTGCCAGCAGTGAAGCACTCCGGACAGGGAAGTACGAGCAGTACTTC,CASSEALRTGKYEQYF
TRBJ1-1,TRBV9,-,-,TGTGCCAGCAGCCCCCTGGGACGGACGAACACTGAAGCTTTCTTT,CASSPLGRTNTEAFF
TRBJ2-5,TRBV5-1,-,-,TGCGCCAGCAGCTCACAAGAGACCCAGTACTTC,CASSSQETQYF
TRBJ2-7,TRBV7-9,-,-,TGTGCCAGCAGCTTAGGACCCTCCTCCGAGCAGTACTTC,CASSLGPSSEQYF
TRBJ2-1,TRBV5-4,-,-,TGTGCCAGCAGCCTCGCCCCAGGAAGTGAGCAGTTCTTC,CASSLAPGSEQFF
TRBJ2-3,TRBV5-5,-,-,TGTGCCAGCAGCTTCAAGGGTGCAGATACGCAGTATTTT,CASSFKGADTQYF
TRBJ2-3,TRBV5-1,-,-,TGCGCCAGCAGCCCCCTCCCATTTGGTACGCAGTATTTT,CASSPLPFGTQYF
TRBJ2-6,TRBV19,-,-,TGTGCCAGTAGTCCGACAGCCACCTCCTCTGGGGCCAACGTCCTGACTTTC,CASSPTATSSGANVLTF
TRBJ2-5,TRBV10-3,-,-,TGTGCCGCCCGGACAGATCTACAAGAGACCCAGTACTTC,CAARTDLQETQYF
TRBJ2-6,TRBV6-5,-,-,TGTGCCGCAGCTCGGATTTCCGGGGCCAACGTCCTGACTTTC,CAAARISGANVLTF
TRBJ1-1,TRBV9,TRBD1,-,TGTGCCAGCAGCGTAGAGGGGGCCAAGGGCACTGAAGCTTTCTTT,CASSVEGAKGTEAFF
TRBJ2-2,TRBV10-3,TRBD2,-,TGTGCCATCAGTGTGGGACTAGCGATCGCGAACACCGGGGAGCTGTTTTTT,CAISVGLAIANTGELFF
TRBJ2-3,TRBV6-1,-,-,TGTGCCAGCAGAATGGGACTCCGCGGCACAGATACGCAGTATTTT,CASRMGLRGTDTQYF
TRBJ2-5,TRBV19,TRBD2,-,TGTGCCAGTAGTATGGAACTAGCGGAGCAAGAGACCCAGTACTTC,CASSMELAEQETQYF
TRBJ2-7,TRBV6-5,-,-,TGTGCCACCCGACTAGGGTTCTACGAGCAGTACTTC,CATRLGFYEQYF
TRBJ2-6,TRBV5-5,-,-,TGTGCCAGCAGCTTTAACCCTTTTTTCTCTGGGGCCAACGTCCTGACTTTC,CASSFNPFFSGANVLTF
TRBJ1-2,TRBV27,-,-,TGTGCCAGCAGTTTTGACAGATTAAAGGTCTATGGCTACACCTTC,CASSFDRLKVYGYTF
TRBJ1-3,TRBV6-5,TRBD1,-,TGTGCCAGCAGCCGGGACAGGGGTGGAAACACCATATATTTT,CASSRDRGGNTIYF
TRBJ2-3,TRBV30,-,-,TGTGCCTGGAGTCCCGGACTAGTGGGGGGCAGAGGCACAGATACGCAGTATTTT,CAWSPGLVGGRGTDTQYF
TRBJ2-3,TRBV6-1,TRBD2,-,TGTGCCAGCAGTGAATCACTAGCGGGATTTCGAGATACGCAGTATTTT,CASSESLAGFRDTQYF
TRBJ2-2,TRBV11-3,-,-,TGTGCCAGCAGCAGAGGTGGGGATAACACCGGGGAGCTGTTTTTT,CASSRGGDNTGELFF
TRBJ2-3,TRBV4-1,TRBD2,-,TGCGCCAGCAGCCAAGGCGGGAGCGCTCGGGATACGCAGTATTTT,CASSQGGSARDTQYF
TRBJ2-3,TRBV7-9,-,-,TGTGCCAGCAGCCCCCCCGAGGCGAGAGGGACAGATACGCAGTATTTT,CASSPPEARGTDTQYF
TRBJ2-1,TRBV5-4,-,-,TGTGCCAGCAGCTGGGGGGTTTCCTCCTACAATGAGCAGTTCTTC,CASSWGVSSYNEQFF
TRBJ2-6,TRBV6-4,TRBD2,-,TGTGCCAGCAGTGAGCGGGGGGGCTCTGGGGCCAACGTCCTGACTTTC,CASSERGGSGANVLTF
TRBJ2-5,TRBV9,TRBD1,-,TGTGCCAGCAGCCAGGGGGAGGAGACCCAGTACTTC,CASSQGEETQYF
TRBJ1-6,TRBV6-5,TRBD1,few,TGTGCCAGCAGTTACAACAGGGGAAATTCACCCCTCCACTTT,CASSYNRGNSPLHF
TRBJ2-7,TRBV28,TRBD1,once,TGTGCCAGCAGCGGCCCAGGGGGTAGGTACGAGCAGTACTTC,CASSGPGGRYEQYF
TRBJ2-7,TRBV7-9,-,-,TGTGCCAGCAGCTTAGCGCTTGGAGTCCAATCCTACGAGCAGTACTTC,CASSLALGVQSYEQYF
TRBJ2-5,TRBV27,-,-,TGTGCCAGCAGTTTATTGACGGGAGTCGAGACCCAGTACTTC,CASSLLTGVETQYF
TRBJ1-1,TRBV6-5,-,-,TGTGCCAGCAGCAGACCCCGGAACACTGAAGCTTTCTTT,CASSRPRNTEAFF
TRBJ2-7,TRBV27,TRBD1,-,TGTGCCAGCAGCCGTGACAGGGGTAACTTCTACGAGCAGTACTTC,CASSRDRGNFYEQYF
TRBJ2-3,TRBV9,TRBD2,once,TGTGCCAGCAGCCAGAGCGGGGACGGGGATACGCAGTATTTT,CASSQSGDGDTQYF
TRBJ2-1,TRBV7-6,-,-,TGTGCCAGCAAAACCTACAATGAGCAGTTCTTC,CASKTYNEQFF
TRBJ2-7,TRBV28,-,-,TGTGCCAGCAGTTTACGAAACCCGGGGGAGCAGTACTTC,CASSLRNPGEQYF